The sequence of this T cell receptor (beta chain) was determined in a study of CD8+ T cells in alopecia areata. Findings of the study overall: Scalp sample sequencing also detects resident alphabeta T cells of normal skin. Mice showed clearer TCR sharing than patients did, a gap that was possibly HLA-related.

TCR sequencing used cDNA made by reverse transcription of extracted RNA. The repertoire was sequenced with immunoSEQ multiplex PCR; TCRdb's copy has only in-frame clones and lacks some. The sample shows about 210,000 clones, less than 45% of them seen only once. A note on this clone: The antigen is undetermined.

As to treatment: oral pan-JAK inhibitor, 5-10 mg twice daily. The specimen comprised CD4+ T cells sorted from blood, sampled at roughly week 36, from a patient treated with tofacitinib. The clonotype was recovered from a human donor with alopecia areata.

The CDR3: CASTLTGNLNTEAFF. The CDR3 nucleotides are TGCGCCAGCACACTGACAGGGAACCTCAACACTGAAGCTTTCTTT. The rearrangement links TRBV5-1 to TRBJ1-1; 7 nucleotides line up with TRBD1. Germline V gene lookup returns CDR1 SGHRS and CDR2 YFSETQ. Trimming cost V 6 bases and J 2 bases; bases outside gene matches: 10. The CDR3 spans 15 residues.